These 4 T cell receptor beta chains were all obtained from the same sample, sequenced in a study of blood T cell repertoires in COVID-19. Clones were read by immunoSEQ multiplex PCR, and TCRdb kept only the in-frame ones, dropping some. The table shows fewer than 35,000 clones, with approximately 86% occurring only once. The sample taken for sequencing was peripheral blood. All receptors come from a man aged 45-65 years with active or convalescent COVID-19.

This chain links TRBV7-9 with TRBJ2-7, with a tentative D call TRBD1 (6 bases). V was trimmed by 0 bases and J by 4 bases, leaving 7 bases between them. CDR1 is SEHNR, CDR2 FQNEAQ, per germline (reference sequence). This CDR3 contains 13 residues. The CDR3 bases are TGTGCCAGCAGCTTAGCAGGGGGTTACGAGCAGTACTTC. Its protein is CASSLAGGYEQYF.

There are a few counts of this clone. The chain's CDR3 is CASTKGGRLNEKLFF. CDR3 bases: TGTGCCAGTACTAAAGGAGGGAGGCTTAATGAAAAACTGTTTTTT. V is TRBV19 and J is TRBJ1-4; D is ambiguous. CDR3 length equals 15 residues. The ends were cut back, 7 bases at V and 4 bases at J, with 16 bases in the middle. Germline assignment: CDR1 LNHDA and CDR2 SQIVND (reference sequence).

The chain recombines TRBV5-8 with TRBJ1-2, with unresolved D. V lost 4 bases and J lost 8, with 9 bases in between. Germline V gene sequence: CDR1 SGHTS, CDR2 YDEGEE. The CDR3 has 11 residues. CDR3 residues: CASSPEGGYTF. CDR3 nucleotide sequence: TGTGCCAGCAGCCCCGAGGGCGGCTACACCTTC.

The genes are TRBV18 and TRBJ2-2; TRBD2 matches 7 bases. Germline values: CDR1 KGHSH, CDR2 LQKENI. The CDR3 is made up of 16 amino acids. Trimming removed 2 bases from V and 4 bases from J; junction bases left unmatched: 7. Here the CDR3 reads CASSPVREFGTGELFF. The CDR3 DNA is TGTGCCAGCTCACCAGTGCGGGAGTTCGGCACCGGGGAGCTGTTTTTT.